This TCR beta chain was found in a study of T cells in Graves' hyperthyroidism and ophthalmopathy. Study observations and caveats: Blood also showed most of the thyroid clonotypes that were expanded above 0.001.

The study excluded patients with uncontrolled infection, other autoimmune disease, pregnancy or lactation. This clonotype appeared a few times. Antigen unknown. RNA transcripts provided the source from which TCR beta CDR3 regions were amplified. Primed by the HTBI set, a first-round RT-PCR was run on the TCR CDR3. TCRdb processed the multiplex PCR reads anew with MiXCR; each CDR3 protein has one entry. The sample yields some 380,000 distinct CDR3 sequences, roughly 14% seen once. The sequencing sample was made of blood. This TCR came from a man younger than 45 with Graves' hyperthyroidism that later progressed to Graves' ophthalmopathy.

CDR3 DNA sequence: TGTGCCAGCAGCGGTCAGGGGGCGCGTAGTGAAAAACTGTTTTTT. Amino acid sequence: CASSGQGARSEKLFF. The chain has TRBV9 and TRBJ1-4; 8 nucleotides line up with TRBD1. Germline CDR1 SGDLS, CDR2 YYNGEE. CDR3 length equals 15 residues. V shed 3 bases, J shed 7 bases, and the junction held 8 bases outside the gene matches.